This T cell receptor beta chain was identified during a study of T cell responses to AZD1222 COVID-19 vaccine. Regarding the study as a whole: Spike-specific TCRs gained breadth and depth after people received two AZD1222 doses. Unmutated regions of variants are reportedly targeted by nearly half of spike-specific TCRs. Clonal diversity was possibly underestimated, and white British individuals and females predominated among donors.

On this clone: The target antigen is unknown.

The CDR3 is made up of 12 amino acids. The V and J ends lost 0 bases and 11 bases respectively, with 8 bases between them. Germline values: CDR1 ENHRY, CDR2 SYGVKD. Generated by immunoSEQ multiplex PCR, the TCRdb table keeps only in-frame clones and is missing some. The sample lists more than 95,000 clones, about 90% occurring once. The sequence was collected from an adult who received the AZD1222 COVID-19 vaccine. Sequenced material: peripheral blood, taken 28 days after the second AZD1222 dose. V and J are TRBV10-3 and TRBJ2-1, with unresolved D. The CDR3 nucleotides read TGTGCCATCAGTGAGTCGCCACAAAAGCAGTTCTTC. It specifies CAISESPQKQFF.